The 13 T cell receptor beta chains below come from one sample, sequenced in a study of T-cell reconstitution after alpha-beta-depleted transplantation in children (dated by TCRdb to about 2016). Library preparation employed PCR. The listed sequencing device is Illumina HiSeq 2500. Molecular barcoding was employed in the preparation of TCR libraries, with unique molecular identifiers being used to normalize TCRbeta repertoire quantification. The raw public data were reprocessed by TCRdb itself: fastp quality trimming at Q25, MiXCR clonotype calling, in-frame beta chains only. Each entry merges the rows of one CDR3 protein and shows their most common DNA and genes. The sample contains roughly 610,000 distinct CDR3 sequences, approximately 10% of them found a single time. Roughly 3.9% of the sample is in the top ten clones. The sample was PBMCs from the stem cell graft donor, taken from the stem cell graft. The receptor source for this set is a human donor who donated a stem cell graft to a child with acute myeloid leukemia.

This clonotype was counted between two and nine times. The V call is TRBV29-1, the J call TRBJ1-1, with D perhaps matching TRBD1 (5 bases). This CDR3 spans 12 amino acids. V was shortened by 7 bases and J by 1 base, with 10 bases between the two germline ends. CDR1 is SQVTM and CDR2 is ANQGSEA in the germline V gene. CDR3 protein: CSGEGQNTEAFF. The CDR3 DNA follows: TGCAGCGGGGAAGGACAGAACACTGAAGCTTTCTTT.

In this sample, this clonotype turned up a few times. V gene TRBV7-2 combines with J gene TRBJ2-5; D possibly matches TRBD1 or TRBD2 (5 bases each). The V and J ends lost 0 bases and 5 bases respectively, with 10 bases between them. Germline CDR1 and CDR2: SGHTA and FQGNSA. CDR3 length: 14 residues. In nucleotides, the CDR3 is TGTGCCAGCAGCTTAGCGGGGACCTTGGAGACCCAGTACTTC. Translation gives CASSLAGTLETQYF.

This clonotype was recorded at least ten times. The genes are TRBV20-1 and TRBJ2-7, with TRBD2 as a possible D gene (6 bases). Trimming pared 3 bases from V and 5 bases from J, leaving 26 bases between. CDR3 length equals 17 residues. Germline assignment: CDR1 DFQATT and CDR2 SNEGSKA (reference sequence). As DNA, the CDR3 is TGCAGTGCTAGCCCCCTCCGGGGTGGAGGGAATCCCCACGAGCAGTACTTC. Amino acid sequence: CSASPLRGGGNPHEQYF.

The V and J genes are TRBV7-2 and TRBJ2-7; D might be TRBD1 (6 bases). The V end lost 1 base, the J end lost 0 bases, and 13 bases lay between the germline ends. This CDR3 contains 16 residues. From germline, CDR1 is SGHTA and CDR2 FQGNSA. CDR3 protein: CASSLEAGAFSYEQYF. DNA of the CDR3: TGTGCCAGCAGCTTAGAAGCAGGGGCGTTCTCCTACGAGCAGTACTTC. The variable domain in full, with the rest retrieved from reference TRBV7-2 and TRBJ2-7, is GAGVSQSPSNKVTEKGKDVELRCDPISGHTALYWYRQSLGQGLEFLIYFQGNSAPDKSGLPSDRFSAERTGGSVSTLTIQRTQQEDSAVYLCASSLEAGAFSYEQYFGPGTRLTVT.

A few counts support this clonotype. V and J are TRBV4-2 and TRBJ2-5; no clear D. Looked up from germline, CDR1 is LGHNA and CDR2 is YNFKEQ. The CDR3 is 12 amino acids. Trimming removed 0 bases at V and 5 bases at J, with 4 bases between. The CDR3 DNA follows: TGTGCCAGCAGCCAAGACTGGGAGACCCAGTACTTC. Translation gives CASSQDWETQYF.

This clonotype was counted between two and nine times. V is TRBV20-1 and J is TRBJ2-4, with D unresolved. The CDR3 covers 15 residues. V was trimmed by 0 bases and J by 3 bases, leaving 12 bases between them. Germline V lookup: CDR1 DFQATT, CDR2 SNEGSKA (reference sequence). The CDR3 here is CSARDPGGDKNIQYF. CDR3 nucleotides: TGCAGTGCTAGAGATCCTGGTGGGGACAAAAACATTCAGTACTTC.

Worth noting for this clonotype: A much larger clone sits a single nucleotide away, making a read error possible. Likely a read error: the CDR3 ends without its conserved phenylalanine or tryptophan. J is TRBJ2-1 and V is TRBV5-1; the D is unclear. The germline CDR1 and CDR2 sequences are SGHRS and YFSETQ. V gave up 2 bases and J gave up 6 bases, with 12 bases separating them. CDR3 length: 14 amino acids. The DNA for the CDR3 is TGCGCCAGCAGCTTTTTGGTACAGATCAATGAGCAGTTCCTC. Protein sequence: CASSFLVQINEQFL.

This clonotype has more than one count but fewer than ten. The chain recombines TRBV2 with TRBJ2-2; no reliable D call. The CDR3 runs 13 residues. Trimming stripped 3 bases from V and 6 bases from J, with 8 bases between. Germline values: CDR1 SNHLY, CDR2 FYNNEI. The CDR3 coding sequence is TGTGCCAGCAGTGAGGTCCCACCCGGGGAGCTGTTTTTT. It encodes CASSEVPPGELFF.

This clonotype has at least ten counts. The genes are TRBV10-3 and TRBJ2-1, with 9 bases lining up with TRBD1. The CDR3 spans 15 residues. The V segment lost 5 bases and the J segment 7 bases; nucleotides outside the gene matches: 9. CDR1 is ENHRY, CDR2 SYGVKD, per germline. Written as DNA, the CDR3 is TGTGCCATCAGTCCACACCGGGACAGGGTGAATGAGCAGTTCTTC. Its protein product is CAISPHRDRVNEQFF.

This clonotype showed up just a few times. The gene calls are TRBV3-1 and TRBJ1-3; unclear D gene. Trimming took 0 bases from V and 6 from J, leaving 12 bases between them. The CDR3 contains 15 residues. The germline V gene encodes CDR1 LGHDT and CDR2 YNNKEL (reference sequence). The CDR3 DNA sequence: TGTGCCAGCAGCCAAGATACACTCCCCACAAACACCATATATTTT. It translates to CASSQDTLPTNTIYF.

This clonotype was picked up a small number of times. J is TRBJ2-5 and V is TRBV20-1, with D uncertain. Per the germline V gene, CDR1 is DFQATT and CDR2 is SNEGSKA (reference sequence). The CDR3 has 13 amino acids. V lost 1 base to trimming and J lost 5 bases, with 11 bases between them. This chain's CDR3 is CSARVASRETQYF. The CDR3 bases are TGCAGTGCTAGAGTGGCTAGTCGTGAGACCCAGTACTTC.

This clonotype was found a few times. The chain uses TRBV12-3 or TRBV12-4 and TRBJ1-1; D is uncertain. This CDR3 is built from 14 residues. Trimming cost V 3 bases and J 1 base, with 9 bases left between them. CDR3 residues: CASSFGQTNTEAFF. The CDR3 DNA is TGTGCCAGCAGTTTTGGGCAGACGAACACTGAAGCTTTCTTT.

This chain connects TRBV4-2 to TRBJ2-1; no firm D call. The germline CDR1 and CDR2 sequences are LGHNA and YNFKEQ. Deletions cut 1 base from V and 2 bases from J, with 6 bases between. The CDR3 sequence is 14 residues long. The CDR3 protein is CASSQAVTYNEQFF. CDR3 coding DNA: TGTGCCAGCAGCCAAGCTGTCACCTACAATGAGCAGTTCTTC.